The TCR beta chain described here comes from a study of T cell changes during pregnancy in multiple sclerosis. The V gene end was trimmed by 6 bases and the J gene end by 3 bases; junction bases not matched to a gene: 5. Germline V CDR1 and CDR2: MNHNS, SASEGT. This CDR3 region has 14 residues. TCRdb keeps only in-frame clones here, not all; method: immunoSEQ multiplex PCR. The table lists 55,000 to 75,000 clones, under 95% of them singletons. This chain uses TRBV6-1 with TRBJ2-1; 7 bases agree with TRBD1. The TCR originated in a female donor in good health, enrolled as a control in a pregnancy study. The material sequenced was peripheral blood, taken in the third trimester of pregnancy. The CDR3 DNA sequence: TGTGCCAGCAGCTACGGGACAGTCTACAATGAGCAGTTCTTC. Translated, it gives CASSYGTVYNEQFF.